These 5 T cell receptor beta chains share one sample of origin, sequenced in a study of identical twins. One entry per CDR3 protein, called by TCRdb with MiXCR from the 5' RACE reads. Among approximately 260,000 distinct CDR3 sequences listed, around 8.3% were seen once. The same sample was also studied in work on yellow fever vaccine responses in identical twins.

The sequenced sample consisted of CD8+ T cells sorted from blood. The receptors were sampled from a woman aged 18-29 years in good health.

This clonotype was recorded many times. The chain carries TRBV20-1 and TRBJ2-2; perhaps TRBD1 as D (5 bases). V gave up 3 bases and J gave up 4 bases, with 15 bases separating them. Germline values: CDR1 DFQATT, CDR2 SNEGSKA (reference sequence). The CDR3 contains 15 residues. The CDR3, as DNA: TGCAGTGCTAGTGAGGCAGGGTTGGGCACCGGGGAGCTGTTTTTT. Translated, it gives CSASEAGLGTGELFF.

This clonotype was detected a few times. The rearrangement joins TRBV12-3 or TRBV12-4 to TRBJ2-3, with 9 bases lining up with TRBD1. V lost 7 bases to trimming and J lost 5 bases; unmatched junction nucleotides: 4. This CDR3 contains 13 residues. In DNA form, the CDR3 reads TGTGCCAGCATTCACAGGGGGCAAGATACGCAGTATTTT. Translated, it gives CASIHRGQDTQYF.

This clonotype came up a few times. This CDR3 reads CASSSKANYGYTF. The CDR3 DNA reads as TGTGCCAGCAGTTCTAAAGCTAACTATGGCTACACCTTC. V gene TRBV6-5 combines with J gene TRBJ1-2; D gene ambiguous. Trimming stripped 4 bases from V and 0 bases from J, with 6 bases between. CDR1 is MNHEY, CDR2 SVGAGI, per germline. The CDR3 totals 13 residues.

V usage is TRBV3-1 and J usage is TRBJ2-1; 9 bases fit TRBD2. The length of the CDR3 is 15 residues. Germline V CDR1 and CDR2: LGHDT, YNNKEL (reference sequence). The V gene end was trimmed by 1 base and the J gene end by 6 bases; junction bases not matched to a gene: 4. CDR3 residues: CASSQGVAGANEQFF. The CDR3 DNA reads TGTGCCAGCAGCCAAGGGGTAGCGGGAGCCAATGAGCAGTTCTTC.

This clonotype was counted only a few times. J is TRBJ2-1 and V is TRBV18; 9 bases are shared with TRBD1. The CDR3 extends over 15 amino acids. Germline V gene lookup returns CDR1 KGHSH and CDR2 LQKENI. Losses at the gene ends were 8 bases for V and 8 bases for J; bases not matched to a gene: 13. The CDR3 protein is CASAWGQGLWDEQFF. CDR3 DNA: TGTGCCAGCGCCTGGGGACAGGGACTTTGGGATGAGCAGTTCTTC. Looking up the rest from reference TRBV18 and TRBJ2-1 gives the full variable domain: NAGVMQNPRHLVRRRGQEARLRCSPMKGHSHVYWYRQLPEEGLKFMVYLQKENIIDESGMPKERFSAEFPKEGPSILRIQQVVRGDSAAYFCASAWGQGLWDEQFFGPGTRLTVL.